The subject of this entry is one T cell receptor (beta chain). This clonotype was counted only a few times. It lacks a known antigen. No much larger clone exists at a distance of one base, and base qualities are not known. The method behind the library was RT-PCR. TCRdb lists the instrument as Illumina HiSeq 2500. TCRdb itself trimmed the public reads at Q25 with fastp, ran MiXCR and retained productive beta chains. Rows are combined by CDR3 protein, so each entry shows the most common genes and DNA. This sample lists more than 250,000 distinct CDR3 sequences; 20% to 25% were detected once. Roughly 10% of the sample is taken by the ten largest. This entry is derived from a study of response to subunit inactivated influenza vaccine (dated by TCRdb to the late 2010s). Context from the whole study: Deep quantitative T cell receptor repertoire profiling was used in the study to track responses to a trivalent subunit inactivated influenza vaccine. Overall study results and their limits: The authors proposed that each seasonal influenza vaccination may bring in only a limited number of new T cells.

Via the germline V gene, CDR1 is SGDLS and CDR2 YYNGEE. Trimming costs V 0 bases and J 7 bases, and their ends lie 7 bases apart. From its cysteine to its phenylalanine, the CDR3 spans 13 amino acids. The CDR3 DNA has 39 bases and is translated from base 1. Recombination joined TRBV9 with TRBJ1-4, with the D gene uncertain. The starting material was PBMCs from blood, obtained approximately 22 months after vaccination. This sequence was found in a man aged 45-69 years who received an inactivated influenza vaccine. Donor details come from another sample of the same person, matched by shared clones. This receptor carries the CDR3 CASSVGSFEKLFF. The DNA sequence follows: TGTGCCAGCAGCGTAGGGAGTTTTGAAAAACTGTTTTTT.